In this sample, the clone carrying this T cell receptor (beta chain) turned up many times. This sample was taken from a study of CD8+CD57+ T cells in acquired aplastic anemia. Both TCR beta VDJ combination and CDR3 sequence profiling were carried out. Genomic DNA was the template for this profiling. One entry per CDR3 protein results from TCRdb running MiXCR on the reads. This sample has about 190,000 distinct CDR3 sequences; roughly 56% occur once, and the top ten carry approximately 15%. Sequenced input: sorted CD4+, CD8+, or CD8+CD57+ T cells (not recorded which) from PBMCs. The receptor was derived from a human donor in good health, serving as a control.

In DNA form, the CDR3 reads TGTGCCAGCAGTGATGACACACTATACGAGCAGTACTTC. It yields the protein CASSDDTLYEQYF. This chain uses TRBV2 with TRBJ2-7; D not certain. This CDR3 has 13 residues. V was clipped by 3 bases and J by 4 bases, with 10 bases between them. Germline-derived CDR1 and CDR2 are SNHLY and FYNNEI.